A single sample gave rise to the 20 T cell receptor beta chains below, sequenced in a study of T cell responses to AZD1222 COVID-19 vaccine (dated by TCRdb to about 2021). The library relied on the immunoSEQ multiplex PCR assay. TCRdb obtained this table from immuneACCESS and retained in-frame rearrangements with V and J assigned. These tables miss some clones; where compared with another copy, unresolved V genes account for less than half of the shortfall, and the remainder is unexplained. The sample contains approximately 100,000 clones, approximately 90% of them found a single time. Of the sample, roughly 5.2% is held by the ten largest clones. Sample time point, as interpreted from the label and publication: baseline before first vaccination. Source: peripheral blood, taken on day 0 of AZD1222 vaccination. These receptors were taken from an adult in good health.

This chain connects TRBV7-2 to TRBJ2-1; unclear D gene. Per germline, CDR1 SGHTA and CDR2 FQGNSA. CDR3 length: 11 residues. The ends were cut back, 3 bases at V and 9 bases at J, with 6 bases in the middle. The CDR3 region has the DNA TGTGCCAGCAGCTTTGTGCGTGAGCAGTTCTTC. Protein: CASSFVREQFF.

The chain couples TRBV9 to TRBJ1-3, with D hard to call. Germline assignment: CDR1 SGDLS and CDR2 YYNGEE. The CDR3 totals 14 residues. Trimming removed 4 bases at V and 0 bases at J, with 8 bases between. The CDR3 region is CASSRKGSGNTIYF. CDR3 nucleotide sequence: TGTGCCAGCAGCCGAAAGGGCTCTGGAAACACCATATATTTT. Looking up the rest from reference TRBV9 and TRBJ1-3 gives the full variable domain: DSGVTQTPKHLITATGQRVTLRCSPRSGDLSVYWYQQSLDQGLQFLIQYYNGEERAKGNILERFSAQQFPDLHSELNLSSLELGDSALYFCASSRKGSGNTIYFGEGSWLTVV.

The chain is built from TRBV29-1 and TRBJ1-1; D call uncertain. Trimming stripped 6 bases from V and 4 bases from J, with 12 bases between. Germline V lookup: CDR1 SQVTM, CDR2 ANQGSEA. The CDR3 length is 12 residues. CDR3 residues: CSVHTLGTEAFF. The CDR3 region has the DNA TGCAGCGTCCACACACTAGGCACTGAAGCTTTCTTT.

V and J are TRBV10-1 and TRBJ2-3; 7 bases agree with TRBD2. The V segment lost 4 bases and the J segment 8 bases; nucleotides outside the gene matches: 9. The CDR3 runs 14 residues. Germline CDR1 and CDR2: WNHNN and SYGVQD (reference sequence). The CDR3 is CASSADTGRGTQYF. Written as DNA, the CDR3 is TGCGCCAGCAGTGCGGACACTGGGAGGGGTACGCAGTATTTT.

The CDR3 DNA reads as TGTGCCAGCTTCCAAGGCGGGGGAGAAAAACTGTTTTTT. Encoded protein: CASFQGGGEKLFF. The genes are TRBV28 and TRBJ1-4, with TRBD1 as a possible D gene (5 bases). The CDR3 runs to 13 residues. Trimming removed 8 bases at V and 8 bases at J, with 15 bases between. Germline CDR1 and CDR2: MDHEN and SYDVKM. The full variable domain, in which reference TRBV28 and TRBJ1-4 provide the parts outside the CDR3, is DVKVTQSSRYLVKRTGEKVFLECVQDMDHENMFWYRQDPGLGLRLIYFSYDVKMKEKGDIPEGYSVSREKKERFSLILESASTNQTSMYLCASFQGGGEKLFFGSGTQLSVL.

The chain uses TRBV30 and TRBJ1-5, with a possible D match to TRBD1 (5 bases). V lost 1 base and J 6 bases, leaving 10 bases between the germline ends. Germline V gene sequence: CDR1 GTSNPN, CDR2 SVGIG (reference sequence). The CDR3 spans 13 residues. The CDR3 spells CAWSAPGPQPQHF. CDR3 DNA: TGTGCCTGGAGTGCCCCAGGGCCTCAGCCCCAGCATTTT.

This rearrangement joins TRBV14 to TRBJ2-2, with D uncertain. Per germline, CDR1 SGHDN and CDR2 FVKESK. Trimming took off 1 base at V and 3 bases at J, with 12 bases between the two ends. The CDR3 covers 16 residues. The CDR3 bases are TGTGCCAGCAGCCAAGGACTTCCTAGGGACACCGGGGAGCTGTTTTTT. Translated: CASSQGLPRDTGELFF.

This clone was seen a single time. The chain links TRBV11-2 to TRBJ1-2; TRBD1 matches 7 bases. CDR3 size: 13 residues. Trimming at V came to 4 bases and at J to 4 bases, leaving 3 bases not matched to a gene. CDR1 and CDR2 from the germline V gene are SGHAT and FQNNGV. The CDR3 sequence is CASSSQGIYGYTF. CDR3 coding DNA: TGTGCCAGCAGCTCACAGGGGATCTATGGCTACACCTTC. The full variable domain, in which reference TRBV11-2 and TRBJ1-2 provide the parts outside the CDR3, is EAGVAQSPRYKIIEKRQSVAFWCNPISGHATLYWYQQILGQGPKLLIQFQNNGVVDDSQLPKDRFSAERLKGVDSTLKIQPAKLEDSAVYLCASSSQGIYGYTFGSGTRLTVV.

This clone occurred once. The V and J genes are TRBV6-6 and TRBJ2-4; TRBD2 matches at 7 bases. CDR3 length equals 16 residues. The J segment lost 3 bases and the V segment lost 0 bases, leaving 5 bases of the junction unmatched. Germline assignment: CDR1 MNHNY and CDR2 SVGAGI (reference sequence). The CDR3 region is CASSYSGGSGKNIQYF. DNA for the CDR3: TGTGCCAGCAGTTACTCGGGGGGGAGCGGCAAAAACATTCAGTACTTC.

This clone turned up a few times. The chain joins TRBV28 to TRBJ2-7, with D uncertain. V was pared by 4 bases and J by 5 bases, with 0 bases between. The CDR3 spans 9 residues. Germline V gives CDR1 MDHEN, CDR2 SYDVKM. Here the CDR3 reads CASSYEQYF. The CDR3 DNA follows: TGTGCCAGCAGTTACGAGCAGTACTTC.

Written as DNA, the CDR3 is TGTGCCAGCAGCCAAGATCTCAAAGATACGCAGTATTTT. This gives the protein CASSQDLKDTQYF. This chain joins TRBV3-1 (or the pseudogene TRBV3-2) and TRBJ2-3; no firm D call. The length of the CDR3 is 13 residues. Germline V gives CDR1 LGHDT, CDR2 YNNKEL (reference sequence). The germline V and J ends were trimmed by 0 bases and 5 bases, with 6 bases remaining between them.

This CDR3 reads CASSPYGTSYNEQFF. Written as DNA, the CDR3 is TGTGCCAGCAGCCCCTACGGGACATCCTACAATGAGCAGTTCTTC. The chain has TRBV9 and TRBJ2-1; D possibly corresponds to TRBD1 (6 bases). The CDR3 spans 15 residues. The germline V and J ends were trimmed by 4 bases and 1 base, with 12 bases remaining between them. CDR1 is SGDLS and CDR2 is YYNGEE in the germline V gene. Looking up the rest from reference TRBV9 and TRBJ2-1 gives the full variable domain: DSGVTQTPKHLITATGQRVTLRCSPRSGDLSVYWYQQSLDQGLQFLIQYYNGEERAKGNILERFSAQQFPDLHSELNLSSLELGDSALYFCASSPYGTSYNEQFFGPGTRLTVL.

The gene calls are TRBV2 and TRBJ1-5, with a possible D match to TRBD1 (6 bases). Germline V gene lookup returns CDR1 SNHLY and CDR2 FYNNEI. The V end lost 3 bases, the J end lost 0 bases, and 15 bases lay between the germline ends. The CDR3 loop spans 17 amino acids. The CDR3 region has the DNA TGTGCCAGCAGTGAGGGGGCAGGGGCCTATAGCAATCAGCCCCAGCATTTT. Protein: CASSEGAGAYSNQPQHF. Full variable domain (rest looked up from reference TRBV2 and TRBJ1-5): EPEVTQTPSHQVTQMGQEVILRCVPISNHLYFYWYRQILGQKVEFLVSFYNNEISEKSEIFDDQFSVERPDGSNFTLKIRSTKLEDSAMYFCASSEGAGAYSNQPQHFGDGTRLSIL.

In its sample, this clone was seen a few times. J is TRBJ2-3 and V is TRBV6-5, with D tentatively TRBD2 (6 bases). The CDR3 runs to 15 residues. V lost 7 bases to trimming and J lost 0 bases, with 14 bases between them. Germline CDR1 MNHEY, CDR2 SVGAGI. Here the CDR3 reads CASNLVGTSTDTQYF. The DNA of the CDR3 is TGTGCCAGCAACCTGGTTGGGACTAGCACAGATACGCAGTATTTT.

The gene calls are TRBV6-2 or TRBV6-3 and TRBJ2-5; D is undetermined. Deletions cut 3 bases from V and 4 bases from J, with 12 bases between. The length of the CDR3 is 14 residues. Germline V gives CDR1 MNHEY, CDR2 SVGEGT. DNA for the CDR3: TGTGCCAGCAGTTATGGTTCTGTTCGAGAGACCCAGTACTTC. This translates into CASSYGSVRETQYF.

The chain couples TRBV4-3 to TRBJ1-6; 7 bases line up with TRBD1. The germline V gene encodes CDR1 LGHNA and CDR2 YSLEER. This CDR3 contains 15 residues. J gave up 10 bases and V 1 base, and 7 bases lay outside the gene matches. The CDR3 here is CASSQGRQGRSPLHF. CDR3 DNA: TGCGCCAGCAGCCAAGGTCGACAGGGACGATCACCCCTCCACTTT.

This chain uses TRBV19 with TRBJ1-6; D remains ambiguous. CDR3 length: 12 amino acids. Per the germline V gene, CDR1 is LNHDA and CDR2 is SQIVND (reference sequence). Trimming stripped 0 bases from V and 7 bases from J, with 1 base between. In DNA, the CDR3 is TGTGCCAGTAGTATAGAAAATTCACCCCTCCACTTT. Protein sequence: CASSIENSPLHF. The full variable domain, completed using reference TRBV19 and TRBJ1-6, is DGGITQSPKYLFRKEGQNVTLSCEQNLNHDAMYWYRQDPGQGLRLIYYSQIVNDFQKGDIAEGYSVSREKKESFPLTVTSAQKNPTAFYLCASSIENSPLHFGNGTRLTVT.

The chain links TRBV6-2 or TRBV6-3 to TRBJ2-2; D ambiguous. CDR1 is MNHEY and CDR2 is SVGEGT in the germline V gene. Trimming pared 2 bases from V and 0 bases from J, leaving 4 bases between. CDR3 length equals 14 residues. This CDR3 reads CASSYRPNTGELFF. For the CDR3, the DNA is TGTGCCAGCAGTTACAGGCCGAACACCGGGGAGCTGTTTTTT.

The chain is built from TRBV24-1 and TRBJ2-5; possible D gene TRBD1, 5 bases. The germline CDR1 and CDR2 sequences are KGHDR and SFDVKD. The CDR3 is 15 amino acids. V was shortened by 2 bases and J by 5 bases, with 14 bases between the two germline ends. The CDR3 DNA reads as TGTGCCACCAGTGATTCGCAGCTGGGGCGGGAGACCCAGTACTTC. Its protein is CATSDSQLGRETQYF.

The genes are TRBV2 and TRBJ1-3; unclear D gene. CDR3 length: 12 amino acids. The V and J ends lost 6 bases and 2 bases respectively, with 5 bases between them. The V gene's germline CDR1 is SNHLY and CDR2 FYNNEI. The chain's CDR3 is CASRGTGNTIYF. In nucleotides, the CDR3 is TGTGCCAGCAGGGGAACTGGAAACACCATATATTTT.